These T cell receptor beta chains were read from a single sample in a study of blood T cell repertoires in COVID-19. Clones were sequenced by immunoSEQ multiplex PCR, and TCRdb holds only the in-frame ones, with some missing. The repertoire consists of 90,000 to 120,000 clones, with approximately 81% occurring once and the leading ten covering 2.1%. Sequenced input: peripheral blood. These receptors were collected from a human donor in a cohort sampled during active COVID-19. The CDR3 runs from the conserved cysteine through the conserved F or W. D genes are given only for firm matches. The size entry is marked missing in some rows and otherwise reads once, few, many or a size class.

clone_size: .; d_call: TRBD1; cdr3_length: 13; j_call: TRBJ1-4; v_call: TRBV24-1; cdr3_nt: TGTGCCACCAGTGATCCCGGGACAGGAAAACTGTTTTTT; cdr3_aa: CATSDPGTGKLFF
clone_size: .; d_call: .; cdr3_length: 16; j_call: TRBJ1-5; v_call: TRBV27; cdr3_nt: TGTGCCAGCAGTTTATCCGCGTTGCAGGGTGGCCAGCCCCAGCATTTT; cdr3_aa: CASSLSALQGGQPQHF
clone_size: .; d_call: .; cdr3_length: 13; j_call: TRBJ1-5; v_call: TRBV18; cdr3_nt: TGTGCCAGCTCACCAGAGGGCAGGAGGCCCCAGCATTTT; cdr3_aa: CASSPEGRRPQHF
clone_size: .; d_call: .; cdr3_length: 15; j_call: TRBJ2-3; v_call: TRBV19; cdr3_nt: TGTGCCAGTAGCCCCGATGGGCGGGGAACAGATACGCAGTATTTT; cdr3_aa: CASSPDGRGTDTQYF
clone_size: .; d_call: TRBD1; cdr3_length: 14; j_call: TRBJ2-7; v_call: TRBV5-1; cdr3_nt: TGCGCCAGCAGCGGAAGACAGGGTCGGTACGAGCAGTACTTC; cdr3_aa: CASSGRQGRYEQYF
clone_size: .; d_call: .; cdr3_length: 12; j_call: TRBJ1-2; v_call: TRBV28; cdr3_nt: TGTGCCGGCTCGGGTGGAAACTATGGCTACACCTTC; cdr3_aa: CAGSGGNYGYTF
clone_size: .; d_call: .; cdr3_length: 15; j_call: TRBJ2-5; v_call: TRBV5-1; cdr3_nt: TGCGCCAGCAGCCTAACATGGAGACTGGGAGAGACCCAGTACTTC; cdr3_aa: CASSLTWRLGETQYF
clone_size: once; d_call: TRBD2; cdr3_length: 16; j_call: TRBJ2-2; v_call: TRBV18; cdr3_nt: TGTGCCAGCTCACCATTACTAGCGGGAGTTGCCGGGGAGCTGTTTTTT; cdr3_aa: CASSPLLAGVAGELFF
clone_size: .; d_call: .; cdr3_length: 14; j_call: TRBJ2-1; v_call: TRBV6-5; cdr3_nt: TGTGCCAGCAGCCGGGACCAGGGGTACAATGAGCAGTTCTTC; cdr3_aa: CASSRDQGYNEQFF
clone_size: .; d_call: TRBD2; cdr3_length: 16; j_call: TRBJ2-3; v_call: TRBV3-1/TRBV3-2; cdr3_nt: TGTGCCAGCAGCCAAATAGCGGGAGGGAGCACAGATACGCAGTATTTT; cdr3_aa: CASSQIAGGSTDTQYF
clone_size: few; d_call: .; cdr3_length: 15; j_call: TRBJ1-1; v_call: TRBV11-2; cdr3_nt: TGTGCCAGCAGCTTAGAACAGACCTATAACACTGAAGCTTTCTTT; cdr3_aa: CASSLEQTYNTEAFF
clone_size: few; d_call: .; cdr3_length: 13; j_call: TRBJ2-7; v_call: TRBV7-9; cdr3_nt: TGTGCCAGCAGCTCACTAACTTCCTACGAGCAGTACTTC; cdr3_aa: CASSSLTSYEQYF
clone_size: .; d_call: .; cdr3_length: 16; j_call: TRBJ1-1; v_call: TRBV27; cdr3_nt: TGTGCCAGCAGGCCAAGAATAACTGAGAGGAACACTGAAGCTTTCTTT; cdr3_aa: CASRPRITERNTEAFF
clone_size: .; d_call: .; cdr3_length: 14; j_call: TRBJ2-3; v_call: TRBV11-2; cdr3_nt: TGTGCCAGCAGCCGGGAGTGGGGCACAGATACGCAGTATTTT; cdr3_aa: CASSREWGTDTQYF
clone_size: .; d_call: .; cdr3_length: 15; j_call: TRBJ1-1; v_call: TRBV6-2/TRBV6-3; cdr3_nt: TGTGCCAGCGGCCTCGGCGGGGTGCTCGGCACTGAAGCTTTCTTT; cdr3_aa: CASGLGGVLGTEAFF
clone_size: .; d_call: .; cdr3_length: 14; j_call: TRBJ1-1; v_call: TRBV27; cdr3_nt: TGTGCCAGCAGTTTAGACGGGATGAACACTGAAGCTTTCTTT; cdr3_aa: CASSLDGMNTEAFF
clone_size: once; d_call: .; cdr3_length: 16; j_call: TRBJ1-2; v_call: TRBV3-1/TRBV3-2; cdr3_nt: TGTGCCAGCAGCCAAAATCAACCCAGACTTGCATATGGCTACACCTTC; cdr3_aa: CASSQNQPRLAYGYTF
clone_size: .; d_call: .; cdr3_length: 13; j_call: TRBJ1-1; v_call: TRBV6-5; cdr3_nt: TGTGCCAGCAGTCGGTCCCTGGGCACTGAAGTTTTCTTT; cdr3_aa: CASSRSLGTEVFF
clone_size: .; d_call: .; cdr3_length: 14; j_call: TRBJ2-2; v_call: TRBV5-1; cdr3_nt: TGCGCCAGCAGCCTGAGGGCAGACACCGGGGAGCTGTTTTTT; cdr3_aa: CASSLRADTGELFF
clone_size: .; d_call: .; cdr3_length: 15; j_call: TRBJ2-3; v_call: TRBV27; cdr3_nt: TGTGCCAGCAGCCCCTGGGGCGAGACGACAGATACGCAGTATTTT; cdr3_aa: CASSPWGETTDTQYF
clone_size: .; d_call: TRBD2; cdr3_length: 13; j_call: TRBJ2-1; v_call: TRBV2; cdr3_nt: TGTGCCAGCAGCCTAGAGAGGGAGGGCCGTTTGTTCTTC; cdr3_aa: CASSLEREGRLFF
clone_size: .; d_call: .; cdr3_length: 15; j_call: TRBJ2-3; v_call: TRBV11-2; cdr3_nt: TGTGCCAGCAGCCATGACGGGGGGCCGACAGATACGCAGTATTTT; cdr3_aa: CASSHDGGPTDTQYF
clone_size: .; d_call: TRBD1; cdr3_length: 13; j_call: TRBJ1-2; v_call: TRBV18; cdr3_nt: TGTGCCAGCTCCCCACCAGGGGGTTGGGGCTACACCTTC; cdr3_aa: CASSPPGGWGYTF
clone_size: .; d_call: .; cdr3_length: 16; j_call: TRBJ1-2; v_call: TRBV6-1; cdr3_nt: TGTGCCAGCAGTGACGCAGGGGCCCCGAAGACCTATGGCTACACCTTC; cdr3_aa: CASSDAGAPKTYGYTF
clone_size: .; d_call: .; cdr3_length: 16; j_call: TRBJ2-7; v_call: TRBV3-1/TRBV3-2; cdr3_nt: TGTGCCAGCAGCCGATACCCCGGACAGACGGTCTACGAGCAGTACTTC; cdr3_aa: CASSRYPGQTVYEQYF
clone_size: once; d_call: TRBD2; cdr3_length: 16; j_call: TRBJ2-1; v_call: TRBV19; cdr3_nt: TGTGCCAGTAGTGATCCTGCTAGCGGGGGGGCCGGTGAGCAGTTCTTC; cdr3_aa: CASSDPASGGAGEQFF
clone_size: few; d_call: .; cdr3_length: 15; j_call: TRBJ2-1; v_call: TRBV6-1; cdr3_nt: TGTGCCAGCAGTGAACCGGGGAGCTCCTACAATGAGCAGTTCTTC; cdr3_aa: CASSEPGSSYNEQFF
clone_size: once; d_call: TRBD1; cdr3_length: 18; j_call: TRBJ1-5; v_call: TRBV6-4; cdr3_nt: TGTGCCAGCAGTGGGTACGACAGGGGGCCCATTAGCAATCAGCCCCAGCATTTT; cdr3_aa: CASSGYDRGPISNQPQHF
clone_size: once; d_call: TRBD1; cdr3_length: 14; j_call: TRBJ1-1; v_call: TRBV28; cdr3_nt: TGTGCCAGCAGTTGGACAGGGGGCAATGAGAAGCTTTTCTTT; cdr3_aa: CASSWTGGNEKLFF
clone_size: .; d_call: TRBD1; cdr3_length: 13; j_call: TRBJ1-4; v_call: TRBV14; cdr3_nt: TGTGCCAGCAGCGTCGGGACAGCCGAAAAACTGTTTTTT; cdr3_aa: CASSVGTAEKLFF